The 32 T cell receptor beta chains below were found in one sample sequenced in a study of beta chain features in type 1 diabetes (dated by TCRdb to the late 2010s). The library relied on the immunoSEQ multiplex PCR assay. The High Capacity cDNA Reverse Transcription Kit was used to reverse transcribe all of the isolated RNA, meaning that expressed TCRB transcripts were what got sequenced. In TCRdb, the immuneACCESS table is reduced to in-frame sequences with V and J assigned. These tables do not hold every clone; where another copy was compared, an unresolved V gene accounts for under half, and the others remain unexplained. This sample gives 110,000 to 150,000 clones in total; about 8.7% of them show up just once. About 0.66% of the sample rests with the top ten. Sequenced input: central memory CD4+ T cells from blood. These receptors came from a man younger than 35 in good health.

The V gene is TRBV6-5, the J gene TRBJ2-4; D is perhaps TRBD2 (6 bases). The V gene lost 5 bases and the J gene lost 9 bases, with 17 bases spanning the gap. CDR3 length: 14 amino acids. Germline V gene data show CDR1 as MNHEY and CDR2 as SVGAGI. The CDR3 region has the DNA TGTGCCAGCAGTCCGCGGGAAGGCCCGGGCATTCAGTACTTC. It encodes CASSPREGPGIQYF.

This clone was found a few times. The chain uses TRBV5-1 and TRBJ2-5; TRBD2 aligns across 11 bases. This CDR3 comprises 18 residues. Germline lookup yields CDR1 SGHRS and CDR2 YFSETQ. With V trimmed by 0 bases and J by 4 bases, 11 bases remained unmatched. The CDR3 reads CASSLAASGGPSGETQYF. For the CDR3, the DNA is TGCGCCAGCAGCTTGGCGGCTAGCGGGGGGCCGTCTGGAGAGACCCAGTACTTC.

The chain employs TRBV19 and TRBJ2-2; no firm D call. V dropped 7 bases and J dropped 1 base, with 10 bases sitting between them. CDR3 length: 14 residues. Germline assignment: CDR1 LNHDA and CDR2 SQIVND (reference sequence). In DNA, the CDR3 is TGTGCCAGTACCCCAAGGAGGAACACCGGGGAGCTGTTTTTT. As protein: CASTPRRNTGELFF.

This clone was detected a few times. The chain carries TRBV27 and TRBJ2-7, with 10 bases fitting TRBD2. Trimming at V came to 6 bases and at J to 6 bases, leaving 11 bases not matched to a gene. The germline CDR1 and CDR2 sequences are MNHEY and SMNVEV (reference sequence). The CDR3 extends over 15 amino acids. CDR3 loop: CASSRATSGAREQYF. The CDR3 bases are TGTGCCAGCAGCCGCGCTACTAGCGGGGCTCGCGAGCAGTACTTC.

The V and J genes are TRBV5-1 and TRBJ1-5; the match to TRBD1 covers 7 bases. Germline CDR1 SGHRS, CDR2 YFSETQ. V shed 4 bases and J 2 bases; nucleotides not matched to a gene: 3. The CDR3 sequence is 14 residues long. CDR3 sequence reads: CASSTGQGNQPQHF. Written as DNA, the CDR3 is TGCGCCAGCAGCACAGGACAGGGCAATCAGCCCCAGCATTTT. Full variable domain (rest looked up from reference TRBV5-1 and TRBJ1-5): KAGVTQTPRYLIKTRGQQVTLSCSPISGHRSVSWYQQTPGQGLQFLFEYFSETQRNKGNFPGRFSGRQFSNSRSEMNVSTLELGDSALYLCASSTGQGNQPQHFGDGTRLSIL.

The sample holds a few counts of this clone. The CDR3 nucleotides read TGTGCCAGCAGGACAGGGGGGGACACCGGGGAGCTGTTTTTT. The encoded protein is CASRTGGDTGELFF. V gene TRBV6-1 combines with J gene TRBJ2-2; 9 bases fit TRBD1. CDR3 length: 14 residues. Germline assignment: CDR1 MNHNS and CDR2 SASEGT. V lost 6 bases to trimming and J lost 3 bases; unmatched junction nucleotides: 2.

The gene calls are TRBV19 and TRBJ1-5; D possibly corresponds to TRBD1 (5 bases). This CDR3 has 16 amino acids. Germline loops: CDR1 LNHDA, CDR2 SQIVND (reference sequence). Trimming removed 3 bases at V and 0 bases at J, with 12 bases between. CDR3: CASSIGAVPSNQPQHF. The CDR3, as DNA: TGTGCCAGTAGTATTGGGGCAGTTCCTAGCAATCAGCCCCAGCATTTT.

This clone was recorded a few times. The chain links TRBV29-1 to TRBJ2-5, with D possibly matching TRBD2 (5 bases). The better agreement between TRBJ2-7 and the DNA end casts doubt on the J call. This CDR3 contains 12 residues. In germline, CDR1 is SQVTM, CDR2 ANQGSEA. This CDR3 reads CSVTGLGNEQYF. CDR3 coding DNA: TGCAGCGTTACGGGGTTGGGGAACGAGCAGTACTTC.

This clone was seen more than once but under ten times. This chain joins TRBV4-2 and TRBJ2-4; tentative D call: TRBD2 (6 bases). Looked up from germline, CDR1 is LGHNA and CDR2 is YNFKEQ. The CDR3 length is 14 residues. Deletions cut 5 bases from V and 5 bases from J, with 13 bases between. The DNA of the CDR3 is TGTGCCAGCAGCTTGGAGGGTACCCAAAACATTCAGTACTTC. This translates into CASSLEGTQNIQYF.

This chain uses TRBV6-5 with TRBJ2-2; TRBD2 aligns across 11 bases. V lost 8 bases and J lost 1; bases outside the gene matches: 0. The CDR3 spans 14 residues. Per the germline V gene, CDR1 is MNHEY and CDR2 is SVGAGI. CDR3 nucleotides: TGTGCCAGCGGACTAGCGGGGAACACCGGGGAGCTGTTTTTT. It is translated as CASGLAGNTGELFF.

The gene calls are TRBV11-2 and TRBJ2-7; 10 positions agree with TRBD2. CDR1 and CDR2 from the germline V gene are SGHAT and FQNNGV. The CDR3 covers 15 residues. V was clipped by 1 base and J by 3 bases; unmatched bases: 3. The CDR3 sequence is CASSLALAGDYEQYF. The CDR3 nucleotides read TGTGCCAGCAGCTTAGCTCTAGCGGGGGACTACGAGCAGTACTTC.

This clone was counted only a few times. The CDR3 region is CASSFGGGRADTQYF. The CDR3 coding sequence is TGCGCCAGCAGCTTCGGCGGGGGGAGGGCAGATACGCAGTATTTT. The gene calls are TRBV4-3 and TRBJ2-3, with 8 nucleotides matching TRBD2. The germline V gene has CDR1 LGHNA and CDR2 YSLEER. The CDR3 loop spans 15 amino acids. J was trimmed by 4 bases and V by 5 bases; bases with no gene match: 8.

This clone was counted only a few times. The rearrangement uses TRBV5-1 and TRBJ1-6; 7 positions agree with TRBD1. The V and J ends lost 3 bases and 9 bases, in that order; junction bases with no gene match: 9. This CDR3 is built from 15 residues. Germline V CDR1 and CDR2: SGHRS, YFSETQ. The CDR3 loop is CASSSLGTVSSPLHF. DNA for the CDR3: TGCGCCAGCAGCTCCCTCGGGACAGTCTCTTCACCCCTCCACTTT.

The chain joins TRBV7-9 to TRBJ2-2; possibly TRBD1 for D (5 bases). Germline loops: CDR1 SEHNR, CDR2 FQNEAQ (reference sequence). The CDR3 contains 15 residues. With 2 bases removed from V and 3 bases from J, the gap between germline ends came to 10 bases. The CDR3 DNA follows: TGTGCCAGCAGCTTACAACAGGTTGACACCGGGGAGCTGTTTTTT. Its translation is CASSLQQVDTGELFF.

At least ten counts were recorded for this clone. The chain is built from TRBV29-1 and TRBJ1-1, with D tentatively TRBD1 (6 bases). The CDR3 spans 12 residues. V was pared by 4 bases and J by 5 bases, with 11 bases between. Germline CDR1 reads SQVTM; CDR2 reads ANQGSEA. The CDR3 nucleotides read TGCAGCGTTGGACGGGGGGCGACTGAAGCTTTCTTT. Translated: CSVGRGATEAFF.

This clone is a singleton in its sample. The rearrangement links TRBV7-2 to TRBJ2-1, with 11 bases that match TRBD2. The germline V gene has CDR1 SGHTA and CDR2 FQGNSA. The CDR3 has 17 amino acids. With V trimmed by 1 base and J by 6 bases, 8 bases remained unmatched. The CDR3 DNA sequence: TGTGCCAGCAGCTTAGAGAGTCTAGCGGGGGGTTTCAATGAGCAGTTCTTC. Its protein is CASSLESLAGGFNEQFF.

Only a few counts were recorded for this clone. The chain couples TRBV4-2 to TRBJ2-3, with a possible D match to TRBD2 (6 bases). The germline V gene has CDR1 LGHNA and CDR2 YNFKEQ. Trimming left V 1 base short and J 3 bases short, with 14 bases between. The CDR3 spans 16 residues. The CDR3 DNA reads as TGTGCCAGCAGCCAAGGGGGGGTGGTCGTAACAGATACGCAGTATTTT. This translates into CASSQGGVVVTDTQYF.

DNA for the CDR3: TGTGCCAGCAATACTCCCGGGACAGGCGTTAACTATGGCTACACCTTC. This sequence encodes CASNTPGTGVNYGYTF. This rearrangement joins TRBV2 to TRBJ1-2; 8 bases line up with TRBD1. The CDR3 totals 16 residues. CDR1 and CDR2 from the germline V gene are SNHLY and FYNNEI. Unmatched junction bases numbered 11, after V lost 7 bases and J lost 1 base.

The chain links TRBV7-9 to TRBJ1-2; TRBD1 might be the D (6 bases). V was trimmed by 5 bases and J by 3 bases, leaving 13 bases between them. Germline loops: CDR1 SEHNR, CDR2 FQNEAQ (reference sequence). This CDR3 comprises 14 residues. The CDR3 here is CASSMAGADYGYTF. CDR3 in DNA: TGTGCCAGCAGCATGGCGGGGGCTGACTATGGCTACACCTTC.

DNA of the CDR3: TGCAGCGTTGAGATGGGGGCGCGTTATGGCTACACCTTC. It yields the protein CSVEMGARYGYTF. The rearrangement joins TRBV29-1 to TRBJ1-2, with D tentatively TRBD1 (6 bases). The CDR3 runs 13 residues. Trimming shortened V by 3 bases and J by 5 bases, and 13 bases separated the two germline ends. CDR1 and CDR2 (germline): SQVTM, ANQGSEA.

This clone has a handful of counts. As DNA, the CDR3 is TGTGCCAGCAGCTCAGCCGCCCCAGGGTTTTCACCCCTCCACTTT. As protein: CASSSAAPGFSPLHF. The chain employs TRBV5-4 and TRBJ1-6; D possibly corresponds to TRBD1 (5 bases). Germline V gives CDR1 SGHNT, CDR2 YYREEE (reference sequence). The CDR3 spans 15 residues. The V end was cut by 3 bases, the J end by 9 bases, with 16 bases between.

The chain uses TRBV11-2 and TRBJ2-4; 7 bases match TRBD2. CDR3 length equals 16 residues. Trimming cost V 1 base and J 1 base; bases outside gene matches: 4. CDR1 and CDR2 from the germline V gene are SGHAT and FQNNGV. The CDR3 spells CASSLAAGVAKNIQYF. CDR3 DNA sequence: TGTGCCAGCAGCTTAGCGGCGGGAGTGGCCAAAAACATTCAGTACTTC.

This clone was counted only a few times. The genes are TRBV29-1 and TRBJ1-1; 11 bases match TRBD1. CDR1 and CDR2 (germline): SQVTM, ANQGSEA. J lost 3 bases, V lost 6 bases, and 6 bases had no gene match. The CDR3 runs 14 residues. The CDR3 coding sequence is TGCAGCGTAAGGACAGGGGGCCCGGACACTGAAGCTTTCTTT. Translation: CSVRTGGPDTEAFF.

This clone was picked up a small number of times. This chain uses TRBV4-2 with TRBJ2-7, with TRBD1 identical over 7 bases. CDR1 is LGHNA, CDR2 YNFKEQ, per germline. The J segment lost 4 bases and the V segment lost 0 bases, leaving 6 bases of the junction unmatched. There are 15 residues in the CDR3. The CDR3 DNA sequence: TGTGCCAGCAGCCAAGATGCGGACAGGAGGTACGAGCAGTACTTC. Its translation is CASSQDADRRYEQYF.

Written as DNA, the CDR3 is TGTGCCAGCAGCCCCCAGGGGGCTCTGTACAATGAGCAGTTCTTC. The encoded protein is CASSPQGALYNEQFF. The rearrangement uses TRBV7-9 and TRBJ2-1, with 8 bases that match TRBD1. The CDR3 runs 15 residues. V dropped 5 bases and J dropped 4; count of bases not matched to a gene: 7. The germline V gene has CDR1 SEHNR and CDR2 FQNEAQ (reference sequence).

This clone has only a few counts. The gene calls are TRBV5-6 and TRBJ2-5, with D tentatively TRBD2 (6 bases). CDR1 is SGHDT and CDR2 is YYEEEE in the germline V gene. CDR3 size: 16 residues. Trimming removed 0 bases at V and 2 bases at J, with 14 bases between. The CDR3 protein is CASSLDPTRSQETQYF. As DNA, the CDR3 is TGTGCCAGCAGCTTGGACCCGACTAGAAGTCAAGAGACCCAGTACTTC.

At least ten counts were recorded for this clone. The rearrangement uses TRBV10-3 and TRBJ2-5, with 10 bases aligning to TRBD2. After removal of 6 bases from V and 4 bases from J, the junction contained 2 bases not matched to a gene. Germline CDR1 is ENHRY and CDR2 is SYGVKD. CDR3 length: 13 amino acids. The CDR3 is CAIRRTSGETQYF. CDR3 nucleotides: TGTGCCATCAGACGGACTAGCGGAGAGACCCAGTACTTC.

The chain uses TRBV27 and TRBJ2-7, with a possible D match to TRBD2 (5 bases). With 2 bases removed from V and 3 bases from J, the gap between germline ends came to 14 bases. Germline CDR1 MNHEY, CDR2 SMNVEV (reference sequence). The CDR3 runs to 15 residues. The CDR3 is CASSLGSGKGYEQYF. The CDR3 DNA reads as TGTGCCAGCAGTTTAGGATCCGGGAAGGGCTACGAGCAGTACTTC.

This clone turned up a few times. The chain joins TRBV27 to TRBJ2-6; 10 bases are shared with TRBD2. Germline CDR1 and CDR2: MNHEY and SMNVEV (reference sequence). The CDR3 length is 17 residues. The ends lost 2 bases at V and 4 bases at J; junction bases unmatched: 5. Written as DNA, the CDR3 is TGTGCCAGCAGTTTACAGCGGGGGGGCCGGGGGGCCAACGTCCTGACTTTC. Its translation is CASSLQRGGRGANVLTF.

This chain joins TRBV7-2 and TRBJ2-3, with 10 positions matching TRBD2. The germline CDR1 and CDR2 sequences are SGHTA and FQGNSA. This CDR3 comprises 17 residues. J gave up 5 bases and V 5 bases, and 13 bases lay outside the gene matches. CDR3: CASSTKGVAGGGDTQYF. Written as DNA, the CDR3 is TGTGCCAGCAGCACTAAAGGCGTAGCGGGGGGAGGAGATACGCAGTATTTT.

This clone was counted only a few times. DNA for the CDR3: TGTGCCAGCAGCTTAGGCAGGGGAACTGGAAACACCATATATTTT. As protein: CASSLGRGTGNTIYF. The chain uses TRBV7-7 and TRBJ1-3, with a tentative D call TRBD1 (6 bases). CDR1 is SSHAT and CDR2 is FNYEAQ in the germline V gene (reference sequence). The CDR3 loop spans 15 amino acids. The V end lost 1 base, the J end lost 2 bases, and 9 bases lay between the germline ends.

The chain has TRBV7-9 and TRBJ1-5; D is perhaps TRBD1 (5 bases). The CDR3 totals 14 residues. CDR1 is SEHNR and CDR2 is FQNEAQ in the germline V gene (reference sequence). Trimming pared 5 bases from V and 5 bases from J, leaving 13 bases between. CDR3: CASSPSGGDQPQHF. CDR3 coding DNA: TGTGCCAGCAGCCCCTCCGGGGGAGATCAGCCCCAGCATTTT.